This T cell receptor beta chain was profiled in a study of blood T cell repertoires in COVID-19 (TCRdb year 2020). Regarding the complete study: The collaborator samples originated in the United States, Italy and Spain and spanned the acute and convalescent phases of COVID-19. The material from the prospective study consisted of cDNA or gDNA derived from T cells, B-cell-depleted T cells, or PBMCs. Subjects who had been exposed to COVID-19, were actively infected with it, or had recovered from it provided the deeply sampled blood TCRbeta repertoires that made up the dataset. The repertoires were made available in a free public database intended to serve as a resource for research on the immune response to SARS-CoV-2. Samples came from the ongoing ImmuneRACE study (first 160 participants) plus 1,254 subjects from 6 global collaborators. A de-identified subject ID, COVID-19 status, age in years and sex were almost always included in the sample metadata. Where available, HLA class I and class II types were taken from metadata supplied by the sample provider and were not determined by assay-based typing. The investigation overall reported the following: The amount of clinical and demographic metadata varied by source and participant and was provided uncurated.

Whole blood was collected in K2EDTA tubes by collaborating institutions according to the institutions' own protocols. For TCRbeta analysis, collaborators shipped samples as frozen whole blood, isolated PBMCs, or DNA extracted from either of those sample types. Worth noting for this clone: Its antigen is not yet known. No per-base quality is available; no much larger clone lies one base away. This same CDR3 is encoded by further DNA sequences in the sample.

In the germline V gene, CDR1 corresponds to SNHLY and CDR2 to FYNNEI. The CDR3 contains 13 residues, cysteine and phenylalanine counted. Only the CDR3 portion is preserved as DNA: 39 bases, with reading frame beginning at the first base. Relative to germline, V is missing 9 bases and J is missing 4 bases, with 4 bases of the junction outside any gene match. TCRbeta CDR3 regions were amplified from genomic DNA using the immunoSEQ Assay, a bias-controlled multiplex PCR. Per the original workflow: Within the assay, amplification of reference gene primers was used to estimate how many nucleated cells each sample contained. Sequence reads were collapsed and filtered to measure the absolute abundance of every unique TCRbeta CDR3 rearrangement. For each sample, productive Simpson clonality was calculated as the square root of Simpson's diversity index over productive rearrangements. TCRdb took this table from immuneACCESS and kept in-frame rearrangements with V and J called. Such tables lack part of the clones; where checked against another copy, unresolved V genes explain under half of the gap, and the rest is unexplained. D and trimming come from the DNA, and the V and J calls and clone size come from that table. The table for this sample lists around 180,000 clones; 85% to 90% of them were counted only once. 4.4% of the sample is held by the ten biggest clonotypes.

The TCR was taken from a human donor in a cohort sampled during active COVID-19. The sequenced material came from peripheral blood. The chain joins TRBV2 to TRBJ1-4; TRBD1 matches 8 bases in the middle. The DNA sequence follows: TGTGCCAGTAATGACAGGGGTAATGAAAAACTGTTTTTT. Its translation is CASNDRGNEKLFF.